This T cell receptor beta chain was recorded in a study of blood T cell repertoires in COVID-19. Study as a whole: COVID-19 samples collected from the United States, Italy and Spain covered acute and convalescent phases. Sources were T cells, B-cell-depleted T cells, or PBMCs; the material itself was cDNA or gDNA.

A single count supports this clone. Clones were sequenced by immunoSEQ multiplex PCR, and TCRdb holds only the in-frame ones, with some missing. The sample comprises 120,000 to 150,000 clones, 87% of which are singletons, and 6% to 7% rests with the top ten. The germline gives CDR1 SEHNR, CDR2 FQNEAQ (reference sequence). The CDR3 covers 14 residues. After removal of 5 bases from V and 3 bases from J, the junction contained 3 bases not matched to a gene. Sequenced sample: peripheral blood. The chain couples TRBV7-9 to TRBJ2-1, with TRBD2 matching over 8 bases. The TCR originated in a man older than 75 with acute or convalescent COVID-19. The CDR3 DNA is TGTGCCAGCAGCGGTGCGGGAGGCTACAATGAGCAGTTCTTC. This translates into CASSGAGGYNEQFF.